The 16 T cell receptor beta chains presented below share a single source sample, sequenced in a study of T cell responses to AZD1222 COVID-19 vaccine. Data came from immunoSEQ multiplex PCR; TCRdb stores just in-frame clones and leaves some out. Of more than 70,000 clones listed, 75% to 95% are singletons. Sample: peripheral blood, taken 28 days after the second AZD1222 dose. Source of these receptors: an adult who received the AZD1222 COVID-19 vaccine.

The CDR3 protein is CASSFQGALDEAFF. The CDR3 coding sequence is TGTGCCAGTAGTTTCCAGGGGGCCCTCGATGAAGCTTTCTTT. The J gene is TRBJ1-1, the V gene TRBV19; TRBD1 agrees at 8 bases. This CDR3 has 14 amino acids. V dropped 5 bases and J dropped 7; count of bases not matched to a gene: 9. CDR1 is LNHDA and CDR2 is SQIVND in the germline V gene (reference sequence).

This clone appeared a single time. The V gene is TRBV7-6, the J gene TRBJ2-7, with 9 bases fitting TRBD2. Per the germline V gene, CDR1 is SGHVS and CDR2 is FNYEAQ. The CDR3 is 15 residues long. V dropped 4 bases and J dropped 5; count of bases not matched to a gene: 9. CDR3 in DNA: TGTGCCAGCAGCTCCACCCCGGGACTAGCCAACGAGCAGTACTTC. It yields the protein CASSSTPGLANEQYF.

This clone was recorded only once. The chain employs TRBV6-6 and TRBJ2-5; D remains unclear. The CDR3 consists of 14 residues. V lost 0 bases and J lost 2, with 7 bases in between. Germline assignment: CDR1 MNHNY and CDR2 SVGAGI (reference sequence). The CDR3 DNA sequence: TGTGCCAGCAGTTACTCGAGCCAGCAAGAGACCCAGTACTTC. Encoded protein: CASSYSSQQETQYF.

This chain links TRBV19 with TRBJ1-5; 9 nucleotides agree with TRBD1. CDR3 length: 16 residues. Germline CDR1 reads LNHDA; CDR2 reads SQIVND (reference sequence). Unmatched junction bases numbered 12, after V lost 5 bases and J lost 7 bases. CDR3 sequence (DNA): TGTGCCAGTAGTCTCTCCACCGGGACAGGGAGACAGCCCCAGCATTTT. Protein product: CASSLSTGTGRQPQHF.

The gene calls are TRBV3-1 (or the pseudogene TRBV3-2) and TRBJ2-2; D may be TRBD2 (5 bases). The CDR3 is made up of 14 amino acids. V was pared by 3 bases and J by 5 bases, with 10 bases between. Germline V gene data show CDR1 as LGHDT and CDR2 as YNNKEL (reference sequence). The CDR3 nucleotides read TGTGCCAGCAGCCACTTGAGAGGGACCGGGGAGCTGTTTTTT. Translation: CASSHLRGTGELFF.

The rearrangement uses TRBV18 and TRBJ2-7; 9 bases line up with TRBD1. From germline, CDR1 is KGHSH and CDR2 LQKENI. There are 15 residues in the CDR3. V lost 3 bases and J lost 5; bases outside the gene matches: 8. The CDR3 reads CASSPGTGFRDEQYF. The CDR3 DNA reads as TGTGCCAGCTCACCCGGGACAGGGTTTCGGGACGAGCAGTACTTC.

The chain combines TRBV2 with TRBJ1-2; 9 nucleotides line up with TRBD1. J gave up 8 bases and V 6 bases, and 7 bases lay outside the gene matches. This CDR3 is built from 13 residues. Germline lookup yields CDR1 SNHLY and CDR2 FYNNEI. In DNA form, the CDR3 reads TGTGCCAGCAGCCCCGGACAGGGGACCGGCTACACCTTC. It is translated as CASSPGQGTGYTF.

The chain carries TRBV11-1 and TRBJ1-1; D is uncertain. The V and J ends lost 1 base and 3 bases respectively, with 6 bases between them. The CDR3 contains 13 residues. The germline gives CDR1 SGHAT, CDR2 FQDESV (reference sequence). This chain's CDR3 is CASSLEQDTEAFF. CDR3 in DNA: TGTGCCAGCAGCTTAGAGCAAGACACTGAAGCTTTCTTT. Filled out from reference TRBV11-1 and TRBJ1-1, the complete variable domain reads EAEVAQSPRYKITEKSQAVAFWCDPISGHATLYWYRQILGQGPELLVQFQDESVVDDSQLPKDRFSAERLKGVDSTLKIQPAELGDSAMYLCASSLEQDTEAFFGQGTRLTVV.

CDR3 in amino acids: CASSGLADSNEQFF. The CDR3 DNA reads as TGTGCTAGCTCAGGGCTAGCGGACTCCAATGAGCAGTTCTTC. The rearrangement joins TRBV12-5 to TRBJ2-1; 7 bases agree with TRBD2. CDR1 is LGHNT, CDR2 FRNRAP, per germline. The ends lost 9 bases at V and 6 bases at J; junction bases unmatched: 11. The CDR3 is 14 residues long.

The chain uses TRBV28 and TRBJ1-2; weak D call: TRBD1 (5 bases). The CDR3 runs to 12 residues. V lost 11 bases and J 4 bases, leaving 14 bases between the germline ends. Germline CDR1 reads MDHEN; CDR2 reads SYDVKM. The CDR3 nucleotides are TGTGCCGGGCAGGGAAATTCCTATGGCTACACCTTC. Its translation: CAGQGNSYGYTF.

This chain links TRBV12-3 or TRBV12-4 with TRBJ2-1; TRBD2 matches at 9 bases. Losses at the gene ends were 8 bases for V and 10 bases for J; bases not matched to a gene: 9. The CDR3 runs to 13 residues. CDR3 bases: TGTGCCAGCCGGCGGGAGGGCCCAGGGGAGCAGTTCTTC. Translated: CASRREGPGEQFF.

The CDR3 reads CASSRHGGDGPYEQYF. The CDR3 nucleotides read TGTGCCAGCAGCCGCCACGGCGGGGACGGGCCCTACGAGCAGTACTTC. The chain uses TRBV11-3 and TRBJ2-7, with a weak D call TRBD2 (6 bases). The germline gives CDR1 SGHNT, CDR2 YENEEA. This CDR3 has 16 amino acids. V was cut by 5 bases and J by 2 bases, with 19 bases left in between.

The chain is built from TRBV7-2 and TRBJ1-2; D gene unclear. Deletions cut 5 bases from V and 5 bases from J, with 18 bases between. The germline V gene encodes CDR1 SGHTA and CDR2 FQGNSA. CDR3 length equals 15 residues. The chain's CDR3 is CASSLVNGPGYGYTF. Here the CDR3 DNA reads TGTGCCAGCAGCCTAGTGAACGGCCCGGGGTATGGCTACACCTTC. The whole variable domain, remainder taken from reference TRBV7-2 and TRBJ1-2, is GAGVSQSPSNKVTEKGKDVELRCDPISGHTALYWYRQSLGQGLEFLIYFQGNSAPDKSGLPSDRFSAERTGGSVSTLTIQRTQQEDSAVYLCASSLVNGPGYGYTFGSGTRLTVV.

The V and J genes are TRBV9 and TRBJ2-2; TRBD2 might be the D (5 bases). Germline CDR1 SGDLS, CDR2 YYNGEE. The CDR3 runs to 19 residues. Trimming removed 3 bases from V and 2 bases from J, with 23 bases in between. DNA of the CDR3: TGTGCCAGCAGCGGACCGGTTCTAGCTAGGGCTGCAAACACCGGGGAGCTGTTTTTT. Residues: CASSGPVLARAANTGELFF.

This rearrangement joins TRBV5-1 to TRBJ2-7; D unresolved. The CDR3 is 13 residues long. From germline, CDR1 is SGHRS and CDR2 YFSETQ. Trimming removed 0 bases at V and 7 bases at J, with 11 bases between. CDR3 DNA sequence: TGCGCCAGCAGCTTGGATCGGTATCGAGAGCAGTACTTC. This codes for CASSLDRYREQYF.

CDR3: CASSVRAVNTGELFF. The CDR3 nucleotides are TGTGCCAGCAGCGTTCGAGCAGTGAACACCGGGGAGCTGTTTTTT. The chain recombines TRBV9 with TRBJ2-2; no firm D call. This CDR3 region has 15 residues. V lost 2 bases to trimming and J lost 1 base, with 9 bases between them. Germline values: CDR1 SGDLS, CDR2 YYNGEE.